This T cell receptor beta chain comes out of a study of T cells in Graves' hyperthyroidism and ophthalmopathy. Ten or more counts support this clonotype. Patients were excluded because of uncontrolled infection, other autoimmune disease, pregnancy or lactation. Using RNA transcripts as the source, TCR beta CDR3 regions were amplified. Researchers ran a first-round RT-PCR on the TCR CDR3 using the HTBI primer set. In TCRdb, the multiplex PCR reads were re-called with MiXCR into one record per CDR3 protein. The profile shows about 560,000 distinct CDR3 sequences, approximately 15% of them singletons. Germline V gene data show CDR1 as MNHNS and CDR2 as SASEGT. V lost 6 bases and J 0 bases, leaving 15 bases between the germline ends. CDR3 size: 16 residues.

This chain connects TRBV6-1 to TRBJ2-1; the D gene is possibly TRBD2 (6 bases). The receptor was derived from a woman between 18 and 30 years old with Graves' hyperthyroidism. The sequencing input was blood. CDR3 in DNA: TGTGCCAGCAGCCCCTGGATAGCGGTCTCCTACAATGAGCAGTTCTTC. This sequence encodes CASSPWIAVSYNEQFF.